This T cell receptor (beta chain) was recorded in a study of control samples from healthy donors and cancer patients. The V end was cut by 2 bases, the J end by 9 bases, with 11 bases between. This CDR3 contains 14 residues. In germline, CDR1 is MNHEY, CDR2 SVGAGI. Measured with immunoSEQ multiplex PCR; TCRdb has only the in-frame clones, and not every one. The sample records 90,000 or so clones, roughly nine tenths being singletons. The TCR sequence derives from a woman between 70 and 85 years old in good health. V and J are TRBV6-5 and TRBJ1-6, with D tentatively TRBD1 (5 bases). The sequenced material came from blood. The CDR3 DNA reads TGTGCCAGCAGTTACGGGGGATTGGGTTCACCCCTCCACTTT. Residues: CASSYGGLGSPLHF.